The clone carrying this TCR beta chain has ten or more counts. Its target is unknown. This specimen comes from a study of neurological immune-mediated disorders. Study-level findings and limits: TCR clonal expansion peaked in HTLV-1-associated myelopathy patients and was lowest in multiple sclerosis patients. No CDR3 amino acid sequences recurred among expanded clones across subjects, suggesting private repertoires in all groups.

5'RACE with 10-nucleotide random UMIs generated the cDNA. Over 180 million TCR-beta sequences from 15-18 subjects were obtained in each sequencing run. TCRdb re-called the 5' RACE reads with MiXCR, one entry per CDR3 protein. Among 26,000 or so distinct CDR3 sequences listed, about 6.2% were seen once. Trimming pared 6 bases from V and 2 bases from J, leaving 9 bases between. The CDR3 has 13 residues. The rearrangement links TRBV12-3 or TRBV12-4 to TRBJ2-3, with a tentative D call TRBD1 (6 bases). This sequence was found in a woman aged 45-60 years in good health. The sequencing sample was made of PBMCs. This chain's CDR3 is CASRDSPTDTQYF. The CDR3 nucleotides read TGTGCCAGCAGGGACAGCCCCACAGATACGCAGTATTTT.